This T cell receptor (beta chain) was recovered during a study of low-dose radiotherapy and immunotherapy resistance in tumors. Time point: after trial treatment. As for treatment: LDRT plus nivolumab, ipilimumab, low-dose cyclophosphamide and aspirin (RACIN trial). There are a few counts of this clonotype. TRAV and TRBV primers primed cDNA for both TCRalpha and TCRbeta. With a constant-region primer and a V-primer adapter, TCRs were subjected to roughly 18 PCR cycles of amplification. TCRdb re-analysed the reads in MiXCR, keeping a single row per CDR3 protein. The data hold more than 70,000 distinct CDR3 sequences, with under 25% observed a single time. Here the sequenced sample was PBMCs, taken after low-dose radiotherapy plus immunotherapy. This TCR came from a female donor with ovarian cancer.

The CDR3 bases are TGTGCCAGCAGTTTAAACGGCCTTTATGGCTACACCTTC. Amino acid sequence: CASSLNGLYGYTF. The chain uses TRBV28 and TRBJ1-2; no clear D. Germline loops: CDR1 MDHEN, CDR2 SYDVKM. The CDR3 is 13 residues long. The V end was cut by 2 bases, the J end by 5 bases, with 9 bases between.